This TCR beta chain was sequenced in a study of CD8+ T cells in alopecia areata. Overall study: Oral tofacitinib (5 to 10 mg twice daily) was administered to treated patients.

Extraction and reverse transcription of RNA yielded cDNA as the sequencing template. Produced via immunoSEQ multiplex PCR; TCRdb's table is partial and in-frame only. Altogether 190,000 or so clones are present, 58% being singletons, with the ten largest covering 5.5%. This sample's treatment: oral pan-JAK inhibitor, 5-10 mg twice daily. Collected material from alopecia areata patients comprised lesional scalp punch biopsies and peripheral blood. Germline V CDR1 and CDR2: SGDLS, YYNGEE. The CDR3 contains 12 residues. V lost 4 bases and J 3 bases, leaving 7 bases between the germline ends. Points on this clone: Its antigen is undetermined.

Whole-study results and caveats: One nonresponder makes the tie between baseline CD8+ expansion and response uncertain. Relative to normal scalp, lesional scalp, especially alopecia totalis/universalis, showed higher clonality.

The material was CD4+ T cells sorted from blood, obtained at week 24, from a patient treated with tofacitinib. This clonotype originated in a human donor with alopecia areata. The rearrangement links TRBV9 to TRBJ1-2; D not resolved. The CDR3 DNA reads TGTGCCAGCAGCAGGACTGACTATGGCTACACCTTC. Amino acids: CASSRTDYGYTF.